This record looks at one T cell receptor (beta chain) sequence and its context. Its target is unknown. This record comes from a study of cytomegalovirus exposure and HLA in healthy donors. Overall study results and limits: Later, an analysis found that TCR clusters from the first cohort tended to co-occur in the 120 validation repertoires. Testing in vitro showed a few CMV-associated chains specific for CMV antigens.

From the roughly 110-subject validation cohort, which was separate from the approximately 670-subject first cohort, the donors were drawn. Sequencing was performed with immunoSEQ multiplex PCR; in TCRdb, only in-frame clones are kept and a portion is missing. The sample yields some 140,000 clones, approximately 84% seen once. The sample comprised PBMCs. The clonotype comes from a woman aged 25-40 years in good health and CMV-seronegative.

The CDR3 DNA is TGTGCCAGCAGCTGGACAGGGAATCAGCCCCAGCATTTT. It encodes CASSWTGNQPQHF. The V gene is TRBV7-2, the J gene TRBJ1-5, with TRBD1 matching 8 bases. From germline, CDR1 is SGHTA and CDR2 FQGNSA. The CDR3 length is 13 residues. V was pared by 4 bases and J by 4 bases, with 0 bases of the junction left unmatched.